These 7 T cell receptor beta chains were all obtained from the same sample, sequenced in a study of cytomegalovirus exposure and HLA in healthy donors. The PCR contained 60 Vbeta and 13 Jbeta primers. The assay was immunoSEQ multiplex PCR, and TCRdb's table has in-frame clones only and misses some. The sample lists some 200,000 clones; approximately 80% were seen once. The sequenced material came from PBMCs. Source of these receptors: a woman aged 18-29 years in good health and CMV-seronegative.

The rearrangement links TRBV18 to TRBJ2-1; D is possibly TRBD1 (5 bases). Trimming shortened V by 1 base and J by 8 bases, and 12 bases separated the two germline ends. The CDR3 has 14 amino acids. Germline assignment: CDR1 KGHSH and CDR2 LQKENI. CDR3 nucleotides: TGTGCCAGCTCACCACAGGGGCTGGTATATGAGCAGTTCTTC. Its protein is CASSPQGLVYEQFF.

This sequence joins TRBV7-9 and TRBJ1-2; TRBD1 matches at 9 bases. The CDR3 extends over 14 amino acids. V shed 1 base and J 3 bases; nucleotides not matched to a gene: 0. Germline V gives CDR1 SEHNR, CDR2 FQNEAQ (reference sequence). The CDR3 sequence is CASSLGTGDYGYTF. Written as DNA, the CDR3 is TGTGCCAGCAGCTTAGGGACAGGGGACTATGGCTACACCTTC.

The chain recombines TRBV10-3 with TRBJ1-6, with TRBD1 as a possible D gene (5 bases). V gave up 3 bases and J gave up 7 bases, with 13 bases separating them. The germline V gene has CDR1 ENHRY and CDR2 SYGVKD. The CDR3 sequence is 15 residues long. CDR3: CAISDSGQPNSPLHF. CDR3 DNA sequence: TGTGCCATCAGTGATTCAGGGCAGCCGAATTCACCCCTCCACTTT.

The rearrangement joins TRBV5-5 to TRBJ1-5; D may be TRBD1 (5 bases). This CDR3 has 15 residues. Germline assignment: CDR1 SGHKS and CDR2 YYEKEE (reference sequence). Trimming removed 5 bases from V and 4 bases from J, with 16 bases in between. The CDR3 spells CASSSGSAGNQPQHF. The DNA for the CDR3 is TGTGCCAGCAGTTCGGGTTCGGCAGGGAATCAGCCCCAGCATTTT.

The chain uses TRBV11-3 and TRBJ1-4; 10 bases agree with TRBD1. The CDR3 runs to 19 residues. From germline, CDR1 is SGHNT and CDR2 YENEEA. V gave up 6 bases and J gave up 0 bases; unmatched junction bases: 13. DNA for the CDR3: TGTGCCAGCAGGGCAGGGGACAGGGGAACTCCCGCAACTAATGAAAAACTGTTTTTT. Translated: CASRAGDRGTPATNEKLFF.

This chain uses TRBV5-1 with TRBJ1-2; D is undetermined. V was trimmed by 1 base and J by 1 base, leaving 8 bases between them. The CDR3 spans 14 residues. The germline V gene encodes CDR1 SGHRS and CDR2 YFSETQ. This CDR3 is CASSLRGDNYGYTF. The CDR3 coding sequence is TGCGCCAGCAGCTTGCGAGGAGATAACTATGGCTACACCTTC.

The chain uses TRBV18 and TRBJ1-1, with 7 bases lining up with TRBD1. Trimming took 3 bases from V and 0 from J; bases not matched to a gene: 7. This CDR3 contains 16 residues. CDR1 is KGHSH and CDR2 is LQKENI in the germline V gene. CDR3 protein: CASSPVAGTVNTEAFF. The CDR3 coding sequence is TGTGCCAGCTCACCGGTGGCCGGGACAGTGAACACTGAAGCTTTCTTT.